The 15 T cell receptor beta chains listed next were all sequenced from one sample in a study of T cell changes during pregnancy in multiple sclerosis. TCRdb keeps only in-frame clones here, not all; method: immunoSEQ multiplex PCR. Of more than 55,000 clones detected, approximately 94% appear once; the ten largest clones hold less than 4%. The material was CD8+ T cells from peripheral blood mononuclear cells, obtained in the third trimester of pregnancy. Receptors originate from a female donor with multiple sclerosis, enrolled in a pregnancy study.

This chain connects TRBV13 to TRBJ2-1, with D unclear. Germline assignment: CDR1 PRHDT and CDR2 FYEKMQ (reference sequence). This CDR3 spans 13 amino acids. V dropped 5 bases and J dropped 1 base, with 6 bases sitting between them. CDR3 nucleotide sequence: TGTGCCAGCAGCCCCAGTTCCTACAATGAGCAGTTCTTC. Its translation is CASSPSSYNEQFF.

The rearrangement joins TRBV19 to TRBJ2-7; maybe TRBD1 (6 bases). The CDR3 consists of 14 residues. V was cut by 4 bases and J by 1 base, with 11 bases left in between. The V gene's germline CDR1 is LNHDA and CDR2 SQIVND (reference sequence). CDR3 amino acids: CASSRQETSYEQYF. DNA of the CDR3: TGTGCCAGTAGTAGACAGGAGACTTCCTACGAGCAGTACTTC.

The V call is TRBV27, the J call TRBJ2-2; the D gene is possibly TRBD1 (6 bases). Germline CDR1 MNHEY, CDR2 SMNVEV (reference sequence). CDR3 length: 15 amino acids. Trimming left V 9 bases short and J 0 bases short, with 14 bases between. The CDR3 sequence is CASSSGTPNTGELFF. In DNA form, the CDR3 reads TGTGCCAGTTCCTCCGGGACACCGAACACCGGGGAGCTGTTTTTT.

The chain employs TRBV14 and TRBJ2-5, with TRBD1 as a possible D gene (5 bases). The V end lost 5 bases, the J end lost 6 bases, and 16 bases lay between the germline ends. CDR3 length equals 14 residues. Per germline, CDR1 SGHDN and CDR2 FVKESK. The CDR3 nucleotides are TGTGCCAGCAGCTACCTCAGGGCTGAGAAGACCCAGTACTTC. Its translation: CASSYLRAEKTQYF. The full variable domain, its missing parts supplied by reference TRBV14 and TRBJ2-5, is EAGVTQFPSHSVIEKGQTVTLRCDPISGHDNLYWYRRVMGKEIKFLLHFVKESKQDESGMPNNRFLAERTGGTYSTLKVQPAELEDSGVYFCASSYLRAEKTQYFGPGTRLLVL.

The rearrangement links TRBV13 to TRBJ2-3; D might be TRBD2 (6 bases). The V and J ends lost 4 bases and 0 bases respectively, with 14 bases between them. The CDR3 extends over 16 amino acids. Germline assignment: CDR1 PRHDT and CDR2 FYEKMQ (reference sequence). The CDR3 region has the DNA TGTGCCAGCAGCTCCCTGGGCGGGACTAGCACAGATACGCAGTATTTT. Protein sequence: CASSSLGGTSTDTQYF. Full variable domain (remainder filled in from reference TRBV13 and TRBJ2-3): AAGVIQSPRHLIKEKRETATLKCYPIPRHDTVYWYQQGPGQDPQFLISFYEKMQSDKGSIPDRFSAQQFSDYHSELNMSSLELGDSALYFCASSSLGGTSTDTQYFGPGTRLTVL.

The chain is built from TRBV27 and TRBJ1-4, with D unresolved. CDR1 and CDR2 from the germline V gene are MNHEY and SMNVEV (reference sequence). The length of the CDR3 is 14 residues. Trimming cost V 6 bases and J 8 bases, with 16 bases left between them. CDR3 amino acids: CASSPLKEGEKLFF. The DNA for the CDR3 is TGTGCCAGCAGCCCCCTTAAGGAGGGAGAAAAACTGTTTTTT.

The V gene is TRBV21-1, the J gene TRBJ1-5; the table names TRBD1, a call not compared with the DNA. TRBV21-1 is deemed a pseudogene. The CDR3 is made up of 15 amino acids. This chain's CDR3 is CASSKGLRGNQPQHF. As DNA, the CDR3 is TGTGCCAGCAGCAAAGGGCTCAGGGGCAATCAGCCCCAGCATTTT.

The V gene is TRBV13, the J gene TRBJ2-7; perhaps TRBD1 as D (5 bases). From germline, CDR1 is PRHDT and CDR2 FYEKMQ (reference sequence). The length of the CDR3 is 17 residues. Trimming took 0 bases from V and 0 from J, leaving 15 bases between them. CDR3 nucleotides: TGTGCCAGCAGCTTAGGCGGGTGGGGCGGTAGCTCCTACGAGCAGTACTTC. Protein sequence: CASSLGGWGGSSYEQYF.

This chain links TRBV7-9 with TRBJ2-1, with 13 positions matching TRBD2. Per the germline V gene, CDR1 is SEHNR and CDR2 is FQNEAQ (reference sequence). The CDR3 covers 17 residues. The ends lost 4 bases at V and 9 bases at J; junction bases unmatched: 12. In nucleotides, the CDR3 is TGTGCCAGCAGCTCACTGGGACTAGCGGGACGGAACGGTGAGCAGTTCTTC. It translates to CASSSLGLAGRNGEQFF.

The chain couples TRBV7-9 to TRBJ2-1; TRBD1 agrees at 7 bases. Germline assignment: CDR1 SEHNR and CDR2 FQNEAQ (reference sequence). V was pared by 6 bases and J by 0 bases, with 8 bases of the junction left unmatched. The CDR3 contains 16 residues. For the CDR3, the DNA is TGTGCCAGCAGGCCAAGACAGGGAACCTCCTACAATGAGCAGTTCTTC. Encoded protein: CASRPRQGTSYNEQFF.

The CDR3 DNA is TGTGCCAGCAGTGGAACGGGTTGGGAGACCCAGTACTTC. Protein product: CASSGTGWETQYF. The V gene is TRBV2, the J gene TRBJ2-5; D remains ambiguous. CDR1 and CDR2 (germline): SNHLY, FYNNEI. This CDR3 is built from 13 residues. The germline V and J ends were trimmed by 4 bases and 5 bases, with 11 bases remaining between them.

This clone was counted a single time. The gene calls are TRBV6-6 and TRBJ2-1; a weak D match, TRBD2 (6 bases). This CDR3 region has 14 residues. Trimming pared 0 bases from V and 4 bases from J, leaving 7 bases between. The V gene's germline CDR1 is MNHNY and CDR2 SVGAGI (reference sequence). In DNA form, the CDR3 reads TGTGCCAGCAGTTACTCGGGGGGTTACAATGAGCAGTTCTTC. Amino acids: CASSYSGGYNEQFF.

The chain combines TRBV6-5 with TRBJ1-2, with 8 nucleotides matching TRBD1. Germline CDR1 and CDR2: MNHEY and SVGAGI. J gave up 4 bases and V 6 bases, and 10 bases lay outside the gene matches. This CDR3 has 15 residues. In DNA, the CDR3 is TGTGCCAGCAGGCTACAGGGGGAGATCTTCTATGGCTACACCTTC. Translating it yields CASRLQGEIFYGYTF.

The gene calls are TRBV9 and TRBJ1-2; 7 bases align to TRBD1. This CDR3 spans 15 amino acids. Trimming removed 3 bases from V and 5 bases from J; junction bases left unmatched: 10. The germline V gene encodes CDR1 SGDLS and CDR2 YYNGEE. CDR3 sequence (DNA): TGTGCCAGCAGCGGGATACAGGGGCCGCGGTATGGCTACACCTTC. Amino acids: CASSGIQGPRYGYTF.

CDR3 DNA: TGCGCCAGCAGCCCCCGTCAGGGCTCAGCCGATCAGCCCCAGCATTTT. Translation: CASSPRQGSADQPQHF. The rearrangement links TRBV4-1 to TRBJ1-5, with D perhaps matching TRBD1 (5 bases). Trimming took 4 bases from V and 5 from J, leaving 18 bases between them. The germline CDR1 and CDR2 sequences are MGHRA and YSYEKL. This CDR3 has 16 amino acids.